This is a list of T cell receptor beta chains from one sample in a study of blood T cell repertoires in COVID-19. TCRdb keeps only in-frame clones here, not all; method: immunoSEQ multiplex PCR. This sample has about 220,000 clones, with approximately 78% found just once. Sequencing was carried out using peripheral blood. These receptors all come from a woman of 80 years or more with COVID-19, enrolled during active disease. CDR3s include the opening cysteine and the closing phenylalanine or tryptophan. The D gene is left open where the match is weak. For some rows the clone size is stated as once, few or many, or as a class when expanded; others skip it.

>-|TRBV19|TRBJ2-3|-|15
TGTGCCAGTAGTATTGCAGCGTTCGGGACAGATACGCAGTATTTT
CASSIAAFGTDTQYF
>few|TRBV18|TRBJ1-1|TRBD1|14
TGTGCCAGCTCGAGGACAGGGGGTGGAACTGAAGCTTTCTTT
CASSRTGGGTEAFF
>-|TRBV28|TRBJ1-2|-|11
TGTGCCATCTACAGGGAATACGGCTACACCTTC
CAIYREYGYTF
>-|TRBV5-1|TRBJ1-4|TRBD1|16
TGCGCCAGCAGCTTGGCTCCCGGGACAGGGAATGAAAAACTGTTTTTT
CASSLAPGTGNEKLFF
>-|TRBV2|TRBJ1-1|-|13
TGTGCCAGCAGCATCTACAGGAACACTGAAGCTTTCTTT
CASSIYRNTEAFF
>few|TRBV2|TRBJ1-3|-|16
TGTGCCAGCAGTGACCAGGGAGGGGGGACTGGAAACACCATATATTTT
CASSDQGGGTGNTIYF
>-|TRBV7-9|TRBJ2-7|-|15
TGTGCCAGCAGCTTAGCGCGTGCGGGAAGGGACGAGCAGTACTTC
CASSLARAGRDEQYF
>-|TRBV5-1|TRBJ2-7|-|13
TGCGCCAGCAGCTTGGACGGAGACTACGAGCAGTACTTC
CASSLDGDYEQYF
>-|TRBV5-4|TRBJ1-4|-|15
TGTGCCAGCAGCTTGGGCGGGGGAACTAATGAAAAACTGTTTTTT
CASSLGGGTNEKLFF
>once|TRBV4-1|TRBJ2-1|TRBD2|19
TGCGCCAGCAGCCCCCGGGCTAGCGGGAGGACCAGCTCCTACAATGAGCAGTTCTTC
CASSPRASGRTSSYNEQFF
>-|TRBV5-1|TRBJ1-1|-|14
TGCGCCAGCAGCTTACTCCGGGTGAACACTGAAGCTTTCTTT
CASSLLRVNTEAFF
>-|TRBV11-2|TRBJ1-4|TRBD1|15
TGTGCCAGCAGCCCTCGGACAGGGGGAAATGAAAAACTGTTTTTT
CASSPRTGGNEKLFF
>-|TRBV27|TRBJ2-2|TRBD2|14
TGTGCCAGCACCCTCTATGGGGGGGGCGGGGAGCTGTTTTTT
CASTLYGGGGELFF
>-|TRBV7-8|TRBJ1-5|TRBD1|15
TGTGCCAGCAGCTCGGGACAGGGGTTAAGGGAGCCCCAGCATTTT
CASSSGQGLREPQHF
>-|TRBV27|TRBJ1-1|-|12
TGTGCCACAAAGGGGTTGAACACTGAAGCTTTCTTT
CATKGLNTEAFF
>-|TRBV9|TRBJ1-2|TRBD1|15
TGTGCCAGCAGCGTAGATGATGGACAGGGCGGCGGCTACACCTTC
CASSVDDGQGGGYTF